The T cell receptor (beta chain) described here comes from a study of blood T cell repertoires in COVID-19. The CDR3 has 15 residues. Unmatched junction bases numbered 9, after V lost 8 bases and J lost 2 bases. Per the germline V gene, CDR1 is SGDLS and CDR2 is YYNGEE. Measured with immunoSEQ multiplex PCR; TCRdb has only the in-frame clones, and not every one. The table has some 34,000 clones, approximately 85% seen once. Sequencing was performed on peripheral blood. The sequence derives from a human donor in a cohort sampled during active COVID-19. This chain links TRBV9 with TRBJ2-1; 8 bases are shared with TRBD2. In DNA, the CDR3 is TGTGCCAGTGAACGTGGAGCGGGAGCCTACAATGAGCAGTTCTTC. It is translated as CASERGAGAYNEQFF.